What follows describes a single T cell receptor (beta chain). Assay: immunoSEQ multiplex PCR; the TCRdb copy retains only in-frame clones and omits some. The sample holds some 700,000 clones, 85% to 90% seen once. This entry comes from a study of shared T cell receptors in the human thymus. The V segment lost 6 bases and the J segment 0 bases; nucleotides outside the gene matches: 5. Germline-derived CDR1 and CDR2 are SNHLY and FYNNEI. This CDR3 region has 15 residues. The same data also went into a second study, on human thymus T cells. From that second work: As related research reported, thymic repertoires overlapped highly among unrelated individuals.

The sequenced sample consisted of thymocytes. V is TRBV2 and J is TRBJ2-3, with 8 bases lining up with TRBD1. The sequence was obtained from a boy under three years old with a congenital heart defect. The CDR3 nucleotides are TGTGCCAGCAGCTATGGACAGGGTAGCACAGATACGCAGTATTTT. Translated, it gives CASSYGQGSTDTQYF.